This T cell receptor beta chain was obtained from a study of T-cell memory formation after mild COVID-19. Study at large: TCR clusters largely stayed donor specific.

Constant-segment-primed 5'RACE gave TCR alpha and TCR beta cDNA libraries with sample barcodes and UMIs. In TCRdb, the 5' RACE reads were re-called with MiXCR into one record per CDR3 protein. The sample has under 650,000 distinct CDR3 sequences; roughly 18% are singletons. Worth noting for this clonotype: The antigen remains undetermined.

The CDR3 is made up of 14 amino acids. The germline gives CDR1 SGHVS, CDR2 FQNEAQ. Trimming removed 4 bases from V and 0 bases from J, with 6 bases in between. Study findings and constraints: Detection of some responders pre-infection suggested pre-existing cross-reactive memory T cells participated. The CD4+ clones that contracted clustered mainly within CM and EM, and the CD8+ clones concentrated in EMRA.

The chain recombines TRBV7-8 with TRBJ2-2, with D uncertain. The sequence derives from an adult woman who had mild COVID-19 (a few samples of this study predate the infection). Cell type and time point are not known. Sequencing was carried out using PBMCs or a T cell subset sorted from them (not recorded which). CDR3 region: CASSSTTNTGELFF. The DNA for the CDR3 is TGTGCCAGCAGCTCAACCACGAACACCGGGGAGCTGTTTTTT.